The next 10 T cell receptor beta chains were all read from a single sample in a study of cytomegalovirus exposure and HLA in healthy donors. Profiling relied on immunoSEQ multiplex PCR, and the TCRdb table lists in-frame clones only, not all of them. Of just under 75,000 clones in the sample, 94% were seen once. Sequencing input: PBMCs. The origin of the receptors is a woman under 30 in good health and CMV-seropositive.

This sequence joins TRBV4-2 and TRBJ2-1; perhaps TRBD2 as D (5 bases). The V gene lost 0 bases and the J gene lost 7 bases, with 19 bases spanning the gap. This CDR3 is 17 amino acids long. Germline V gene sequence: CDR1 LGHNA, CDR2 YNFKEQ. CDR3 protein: CASSQDGRRAYQNEQFF. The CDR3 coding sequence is TGTGCCAGCAGCCAAGATGGTCGGCGGGCCTACCAGAATGAGCAGTTCTTC.

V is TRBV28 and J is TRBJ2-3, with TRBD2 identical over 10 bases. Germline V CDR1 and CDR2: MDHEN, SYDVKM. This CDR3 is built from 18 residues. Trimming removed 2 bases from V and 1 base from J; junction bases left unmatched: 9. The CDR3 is CASSLPGVGTSGTDTQYF. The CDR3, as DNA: TGTGCCAGCAGTTTACCAGGCGTCGGGACTAGCGGCACAGATACGCAGTATTTT.

The DNA of the CDR3 is TGTGCCAGCAGCTATTTCCGACAGGGACGGACTGAAGCTTTCTTT. The encoded protein is CASSYFRQGRTEAFF. J is TRBJ1-1 and V is TRBV28; TRBD1 matches 7 bases. J was trimmed by 5 bases and V by 6 bases; bases with no gene match: 12. Germline CDR1 is MDHEN and CDR2 is SYDVKM. The CDR3 runs 15 residues.

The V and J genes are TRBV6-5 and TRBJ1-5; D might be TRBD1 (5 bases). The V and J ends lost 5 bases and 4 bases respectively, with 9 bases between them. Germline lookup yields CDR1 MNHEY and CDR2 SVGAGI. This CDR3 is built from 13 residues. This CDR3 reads CASSPRQNQPQHF. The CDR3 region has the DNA TGTGCCAGCAGTCCCCGACAGAATCAGCCCCAGCATTTT.

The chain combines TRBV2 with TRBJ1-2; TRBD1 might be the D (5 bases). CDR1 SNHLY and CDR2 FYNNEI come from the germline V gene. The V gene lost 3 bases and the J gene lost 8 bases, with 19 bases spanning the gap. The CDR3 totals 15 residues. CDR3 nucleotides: TGTGCCAGCAGTGATAAGGGGTTACCCCTAGGCGGCTACACCTTC. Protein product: CASSDKGLPLGGYTF.

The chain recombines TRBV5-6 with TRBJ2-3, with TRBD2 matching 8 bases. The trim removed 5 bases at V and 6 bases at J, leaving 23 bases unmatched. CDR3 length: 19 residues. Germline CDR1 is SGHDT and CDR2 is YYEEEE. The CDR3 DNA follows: TGTGCCAGCAGGTCCGAGACGGCGCGGGGGGCAATAGGAGTTGATACGCAGTATTTT. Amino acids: CASRSETARGAIGVDTQYF.

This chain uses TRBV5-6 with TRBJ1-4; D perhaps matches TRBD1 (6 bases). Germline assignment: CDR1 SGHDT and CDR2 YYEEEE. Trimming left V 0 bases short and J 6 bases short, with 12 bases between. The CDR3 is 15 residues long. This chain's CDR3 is CASSLVGQGDEKLFF. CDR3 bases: TGTGCCAGCAGCTTGGTGGGACAAGGGGATGAAAAACTGTTTTTT.

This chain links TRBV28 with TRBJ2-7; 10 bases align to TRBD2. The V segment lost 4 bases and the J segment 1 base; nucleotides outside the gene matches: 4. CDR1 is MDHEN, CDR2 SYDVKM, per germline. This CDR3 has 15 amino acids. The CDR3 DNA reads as TGTGCCAGCAGTTCTAGCGGGAGTTCTTCCTACGAGCAGTACTTC. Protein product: CASSSSGSSSYEQYF.

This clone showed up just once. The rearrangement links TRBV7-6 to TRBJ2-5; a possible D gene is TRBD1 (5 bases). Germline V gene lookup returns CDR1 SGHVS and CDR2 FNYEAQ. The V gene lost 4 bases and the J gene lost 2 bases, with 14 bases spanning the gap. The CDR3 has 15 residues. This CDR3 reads CASSSTPTAQETQYF. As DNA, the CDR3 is TGTGCCAGCAGCTCCACCCCGACAGCGCAAGAGACCCAGTACTTC.

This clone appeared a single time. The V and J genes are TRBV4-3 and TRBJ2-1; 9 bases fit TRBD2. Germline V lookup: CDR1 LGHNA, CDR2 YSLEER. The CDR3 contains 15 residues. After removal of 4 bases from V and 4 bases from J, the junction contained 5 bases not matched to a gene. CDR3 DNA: TGCGCCAGCAGCCTGGATAGCGGGAGATACAATGAGCAGTTCTTC. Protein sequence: CASSLDSGRYNEQFF.